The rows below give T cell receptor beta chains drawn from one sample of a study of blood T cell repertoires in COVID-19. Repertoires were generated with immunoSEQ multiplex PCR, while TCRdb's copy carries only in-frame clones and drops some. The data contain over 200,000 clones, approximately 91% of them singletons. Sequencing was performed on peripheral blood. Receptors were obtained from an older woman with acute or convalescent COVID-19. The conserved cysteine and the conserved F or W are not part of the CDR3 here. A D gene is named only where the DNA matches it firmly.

cdr3_aa: ASSPPTQGGSGYT
j_call: TRBJ1-2
d_call: NA
v_call: TRBV18

cdr3_aa: ATSRAGGYTEAF
j_call: TRBJ1-1
d_call: NA
v_call: TRBV15

cdr3_aa: ASSEGTAGYEQY
j_call: TRBJ2-7
d_call: TRBD1
v_call: TRBV11-3

cdr3_aa: ASSFRQGILQETQY
j_call: TRBJ2-5
d_call: TRBD1
v_call: TRBV28

cdr3_aa: ASSSGTGPGELF
j_call: TRBJ2-2
d_call: TRBD1
v_call: TRBV2

cdr3_aa: ATSRDRVVIPGQF
j_call: TRBJ2-1
d_call: NA
v_call: TRBV15

cdr3_aa: ASSRTGGNQPQH
j_call: TRBJ1-5
d_call: TRBD1
v_call: TRBV5-1

cdr3_aa: ATSRDRQGELF
j_call: TRBJ2-2
d_call: NA
v_call: TRBV15

cdr3_aa: ASRGDRGMNTEAF
j_call: TRBJ1-1
d_call: TRBD1
v_call: TRBV25-1

cdr3_aa: ASRPLSGGGTDTQY
j_call: TRBJ2-3
d_call: TRBD2
v_call: TRBV5-1

cdr3_aa: ASSWTSGGQETQY
j_call: TRBJ2-5
d_call: TRBD2
v_call: TRBV19

cdr3_aa: ASSFKGGTGEMNTEAF
j_call: TRBJ1-1
d_call: TRBD1
v_call: TRBV23-1

cdr3_aa: SVEETGDTQY
j_call: TRBJ2-3
d_call: NA
v_call: TRBV29-1

cdr3_aa: SVVPRGLQETQY
j_call: TRBJ2-5
d_call: NA
v_call: TRBV29-1

cdr3_aa: ATSRGDRTGQPQH
j_call: TRBJ1-5
d_call: TRBD1
v_call: TRBV15

cdr3_aa: ASSSTGGYGYT
j_call: TRBJ1-2
d_call: TRBD1
v_call: TRBV5-1

cdr3_aa: ASRPLGSANTGELF
j_call: TRBJ2-2
d_call: NA
v_call: TRBV2

cdr3_aa: ASSQEGQYNEQF
j_call: TRBJ2-1
d_call: NA
v_call: TRBV4-2

cdr3_aa: ASSPQTGNNSPLH
j_call: TRBJ1-6
d_call: TRBD1
v_call: TRBV11-2

cdr3_aa: ASSYRGRSNEQY
j_call: TRBJ2-7
d_call: NA
v_call: TRBV6-5

cdr3_aa: ASSGLRRAGADTQY
j_call: TRBJ2-3
d_call: NA
v_call: TRBV9

cdr3_aa: ASSQDSDSGGLSGNTIY
j_call: TRBJ1-3
d_call: NA
v_call: TRBV4-2

cdr3_aa: ASSLGSRTSVSYEQY
j_call: TRBJ2-7
d_call: TRBD2
v_call: TRBV13

cdr3_aa: ASRSSGKQETQY
j_call: TRBJ2-5
d_call: TRBD2
v_call: TRBV6-5

cdr3_aa: ASSWSGGSETDTQY
j_call: TRBJ2-3
d_call: TRBD2
v_call: TRBV5-1

cdr3_aa: ASSLDPSAGADTQY
j_call: TRBJ2-3
d_call: NA
v_call: TRBV5-1

cdr3_aa: AWSVGAGETQY
j_call: TRBJ2-5
d_call: NA
v_call: TRBV30

cdr3_aa: ASSLLRGVGELF
j_call: TRBJ2-2
d_call: NA
v_call: TRBV28

cdr3_aa: ASIQPGLAGASTDTQY
j_call: TRBJ2-3
d_call: TRBD2
v_call: TRBV10-1